This entry describes one T cell receptor beta chain. The antigen remains unidentified. The sample originates from a study of T cell responses to AZD1222 COVID-19 vaccine. Study-wide results and caveats: Clonal diversity was possibly underestimated; the donors were predominantly white British and more often female. CD4 TCRs covered the whole spike, strongest at regions 160-218 and 743-854. Baseline serology detected seropositivity in only a handful of AZD1222 recipients.

Produced via immunoSEQ multiplex PCR; TCRdb's table is partial and in-frame only. The top ten hold over 6% of the sample, which has about 110,000 clones, just under 95% seen once. The receptor was derived from an adult in good health. The sequencing here drew on peripheral blood, taken on day 0 of AZD1222 vaccination.

The CDR3 loop is CAISESRVAHTEAFF. The CDR3 DNA follows: TGTGCCATCAGTGAGTCCAGGGTTGCCCACACTGAAGCTTTCTTT. The chain links TRBV10-3 to TRBJ1-1; D possibly corresponds to TRBD1 (5 bases). This CDR3 is built from 15 residues. Germline CDR1 and CDR2: ENHRY and SYGVKD. V was cut by 0 bases and J by 3 bases, with 11 bases left in between.